Presented here are 16 T cell receptor beta chains from one specimen sequenced in a study of T cell repertoires in cytomegalovirus infection. TCRdb re-derived calls from the reads in MiXCR, one entry per CDR3 protein. The sample holds over 450,000 distinct CDR3 sequences, around 11% seen once. Sequencing was performed on PBMCs. Receptors originate from a human donor in good health (CMV status not recorded). Some clones in this sample may be carry-over from other donors' samples.

This clonotype was counted many times. The chain carries TRBV7-2 and TRBJ2-7; TRBD2 aligns across 7 bases. Trimming removed 0 bases from V and 3 bases from J; junction bases left unmatched: 2. Germline lookup yields CDR1 SGHTA and CDR2 FQGNSA. CDR3 length: 14 amino acids. The CDR3 region has the DNA TGTGCCAGCAGCTTAGCGGGAGGGGTCTACGAGCAGTACTTC. Residues: CASSLAGGVYEQYF.

The V call is TRBV6-6, the J call TRBJ2-1, with 11 bases fitting TRBD1. Germline V gene data show CDR1 as MNHNY and CDR2 as SVGAGI (reference sequence). Unmatched junction bases numbered 7, after V lost 6 bases and J lost 0 bases. This CDR3 has 17 residues. CDR3 coding DNA: TGTGCCAGCAGGCGGACAGGGGGCTCGAGCTCCTACAATGAGCAGTTCTTC. Translated: CASRRTGGSSSYNEQFF.

This clonotype was found many times. This chain uses TRBV28 with TRBJ1-5, with D perhaps matching TRBD1 (5 bases). CDR1 MDHEN and CDR2 SYDVKM come from the germline V gene. The germline V and J ends were trimmed by 6 bases and 8 bases, with 17 bases remaining between them. CDR3 size: 14 residues. In nucleotides, the CDR3 is TGTGCCAGCAGGGGGGTCACCATAAAAGAGCCCCAGCATTTT. Its translation is CASRGVTIKEPQHF.

The rearrangement uses TRBV19 and TRBJ2-3; TRBD2 matches at 13 bases. The CDR3 consists of 16 residues. In germline, CDR1 is LNHDA, CDR2 SQIVND (reference sequence). V trimming: 4 bases; J trimming: 3 bases; junction bases outside the gene matches: 4. The CDR3 sequence: CASSKLAGGITDTQYF. In DNA form, the CDR3 reads TGTGCCAGTAGTAAACTAGCGGGAGGGATTACAGATACGCAGTATTTT.

The V and J genes are TRBV19 and TRBJ2-2; D is undetermined. The ends were cut back, 7 bases at V and 3 bases at J, with 15 bases in the middle. The CDR3 totals 15 residues. Germline V gene data show CDR1 as LNHDA and CDR2 as SQIVND (reference sequence). The CDR3, as DNA: TGTGCCAGTACCTCACATTCTTCTTACACCGGGGAGCTGTTTTTT. This sequence encodes CASTSHSSYTGELFF.

The chain carries TRBV19 and TRBJ2-1, with 8 positions matching TRBD1. The V and J ends lost 3 bases and 10 bases, in that order; junction bases with no gene match: 11. CDR1 is LNHDA and CDR2 is SQIVND in the germline V gene (reference sequence). This CDR3 contains 15 residues. This CDR3 is CASSMQGAKGLEQFF. Written as DNA, the CDR3 is TGTGCCAGTAGTATGCAGGGGGCTAAAGGGTTGGAGCAGTTCTTC. Variable domain in full (rest from reference TRBV19 and TRBJ2-1): DGGITQSPKYLFRKEGQNVTLSCEQNLNHDAMYWYRQDPGQGLRLIYYSQIVNDFQKGDIAEGYSVSREKKESFPLTVTSAQKNPTAFYLCASSMQGAKGLEQFFGPGTRLTVL.

This clonotype was picked up many times. The chain has TRBV7-3 and TRBJ2-1; the D is unclear. CDR1 is SGHTA and CDR2 is FQGTGA in the germline V gene. Deletions cut 5 bases from V and 10 bases from J, with 12 bases between. This CDR3 has 12 residues. The CDR3 DNA sequence: TGTGCCAGCAGCCCTCCCGAAGGGGAGCAGTTCTTC. Protein: CASSPPEGEQFF.

This clonotype was counted at least ten times. The chain recombines TRBV2 with TRBJ2-1; D is undetermined. This CDR3 region has 13 residues. V dropped 6 bases and J dropped 7 bases, with 13 bases sitting between them. CDR1 and CDR2 from the germline V gene are SNHLY and FYNNEI. The CDR3 sequence is CASSWAQINEQFF. CDR3 sequence (DNA): TGTGCCAGCAGCTGGGCACAGATTAATGAGCAGTTCTTC.

Only a few counts were recorded for this clonotype. V is TRBV29-1 and J is TRBJ2-2; D ambiguous. The CDR3 spans 12 residues. Per germline, CDR1 SQVTM and CDR2 ANQGSEA. V shed 3 bases and J shed 3 bases, with 5 bases lying between them. The CDR3 DNA follows: TGCAGCGTTGAGGACGACACCGGGGAGCTGTTTTTT. This gives the protein CSVEDDTGELFF.

This clonotype turned up a few times. V and J are TRBV19 and TRBJ1-2; D not certain. The CDR3 runs 16 residues. The V gene lost 2 bases and the J gene lost 8 bases, with 21 bases spanning the gap. CDR1 is LNHDA, CDR2 SQIVND, per germline (reference sequence). CDR3 sequence reads: CASSIRRGGGTHGYTF. In nucleotides, the CDR3 is TGTGCCAGTAGTATACGTCGCGGTGGAGGTACACACGGCTACACCTTC.

This clonotype was seen repeatedly, ten times or more. The V call is TRBV7-3, the J call TRBJ2-7; 8 positions match TRBD1. The length of the CDR3 is 12 residues. Germline V gene sequence: CDR1 SGHTA, CDR2 FQGTGA. V lost 5 bases to trimming and J lost 6 bases; unmatched junction nucleotides: 3. The CDR3 DNA reads TGTGCCAGCAGCGCCACAGGGGGCGAGCAGTACTTC. This sequence encodes CASSATGGEQYF.

This clonotype was found many times. This chain joins TRBV6-6 and TRBJ1-4; D is undetermined. V was shortened by 2 bases and J by 8 bases, with 9 bases between the two germline ends. The germline CDR1 and CDR2 sequences are MNHNY and SVGAGI (reference sequence). This CDR3 spans 13 amino acids. The CDR3 nucleotides read TGTGCCAGCAGTTACCGGGCCGGGGAAAAACTGTTTTTT. Translating gives CASSYRAGEKLFF.

Only a few counts were recorded for this clonotype. The chain recombines TRBV9 with TRBJ2-5; tentatively, D is TRBD1 or TRBD2 (5 bases each). Germline-derived CDR1 and CDR2 are SGDLS and YYNGEE. There are 15 residues in the CDR3. V lost 0 bases to trimming and J lost 2 bases, with 11 bases between them. The CDR3 DNA reads TGTGCCAGCAGCGTAGAAGGGACCCGTCAAGAGACCCAGTACTTC. Residues: CASSVEGTRQETQYF. The full variable domain, completed using reference TRBV9 and TRBJ2-5, is DSGVTQTPKHLITATGQRVTLRCSPRSGDLSVYWYQQSLDQGLQFLIQYYNGEERAKGNILERFSAQQFPDLHSELNLSSLELGDSALYFCASSVEGTRQETQYFGPGTRLLVL.

This chain connects TRBV3-1 to TRBJ2-2; D gene uncertain. V was cut by 4 bases and J by 1 base, with 10 bases left in between. CDR1 is LGHDT and CDR2 is YNNKEL in the germline V gene (reference sequence). The CDR3 runs to 15 residues. DNA of the CDR3: TGTGCCAGCAGCCGAGGACCTTTGAACACCGGGGAGCTGTTTTTT. Residues: CASSRGPLNTGELFF.

This clonotype was counted many times. The chain employs TRBV18 and TRBJ1-6; D uncertain. Trimming took off 3 bases at V and 10 bases at J, with 16 bases between the two ends. This CDR3 contains 15 residues. The germline gives CDR1 KGHSH, CDR2 LQKENI. The CDR3 here is CASSPAGAVWSPLHF. DNA for the CDR3: TGTGCCAGCTCACCGGCCGGAGCAGTCTGGTCACCCCTCCACTTT.

This clonotype was observed at least ten times. V and J are TRBV7-2 and TRBJ1-4; no firm D call. The V end was cut by 5 bases, the J end by 8 bases, with 15 bases between. CDR1 is SGHTA and CDR2 is FQGNSA in the germline V gene. CDR3 length: 14 residues. CDR3 nucleotide sequence: TGTGCCAGCAGCCCGAGTTTCGTGGGGGAAAAACTGTTTTTT. It specifies CASSPSFVGEKLFF.